These 16 T cell receptor beta chains originate from one sample sequenced in a study of blood T cells in healthy people across ages. A second PCR of roughly 7 to 11 cycles used a sample-barcoded 5' primer and a J-beta primer mix. TCRdb redid the calling of the 5' RACE reads with MiXCR, one entry per CDR3 protein. Of about 1.8 million distinct CDR3 sequences in the sample, roughly 49% are singletons; the top ten hold less than 2.5%. The sequenced sample was blood. These receptor sequences come from a middle-aged woman in good health.

The rearrangement joins TRBV20-1 to TRBJ2-1; D gene ambiguous. With 6 bases removed from V and 5 bases from J, the gap between germline ends came to 8 bases. CDR3 length: 11 residues. Germline CDR1 DFQATT, CDR2 SNEGSKA (reference sequence). CDR3 nucleotide sequence: TGCAGTGCGATACTGAACAATGAGCAGTTCTTC. It translates to CSAILNNEQFF.

This clonotype was counted a few times. J is TRBJ2-3 and V is TRBV7-2; D is perhaps TRBD1 or TRBD2 (5 bases each). The CDR3 consists of 16 residues. V lost 5 bases, J lost 1 base, and 16 bases lay in between. Germline V gene sequence: CDR1 SGHTA, CDR2 FQGNSA. CDR3: CASSHGRDRRTDTQYF. The DNA of the CDR3 is TGTGCCAGCAGCCATGGCCGGGACCGACGCACAGATACGCAGTATTTT. Full variable domain (rest looked up from reference TRBV7-2 and TRBJ2-3): GAGVSQSPSNKVTEKGKDVELRCDPISGHTALYWYRQSLGQGLEFLIYFQGNSAPDKSGLPSDRFSAERTGGSVSTLTIQRTQQEDSAVYLCASSHGRDRRTDTQYFGPGTRLTVL.

The V call is TRBV27, the J call TRBJ2-1, with TRBD2 matching 9 bases. The CDR3 has 15 amino acids. V dropped 3 bases and J dropped 8; count of bases not matched to a gene: 8. Germline V gives CDR1 MNHEY, CDR2 SMNVEV (reference sequence). CDR3 loop: CASSFSRGGNYEQFF. The CDR3 DNA sequence: TGTGCCAGCAGTTTTTCGCGGGGGGGCAACTATGAGCAGTTCTTC.

The chain carries TRBV5-1 and TRBJ1-2, with a possible D match to TRBD1 (5 bases). CDR3 length equals 16 residues. V lost 6 bases, J lost 4 bases, and 22 bases lay in between. The germline V gene has CDR1 SGHRS and CDR2 YFSETQ. The chain's CDR3 is CASTRTGDGNIYGYTF. CDR3 DNA: TGCGCCAGCACCCGCACGGGGGACGGAAACATCTATGGCTACACCTTC.

The chain carries TRBV20-1 and TRBJ2-1; no firm D call. The V gene lost 0 bases and the J gene lost 8 bases, with 11 bases spanning the gap. This CDR3 has 13 amino acids. Germline loops: CDR1 DFQATT, CDR2 SNEGSKA (reference sequence). The CDR3 DNA reads TGCAGTGCTAGAGATGCTAGTTTCCATGAGCAGTTCTTC. It encodes CSARDASFHEQFF.

This chain links TRBV28 with TRBJ1-6, with D unresolved. CDR1 MDHEN and CDR2 SYDVKM come from the germline V gene. This CDR3 region has 12 residues. V lost 6 bases and J 13 bases, leaving 13 bases between the germline ends. CDR3 in amino acids: CASRSSVGPLHF. The CDR3, as DNA: TGTGCCAGCAGGTCTAGCGTAGGGCCCCTCCACTTT.

The chain employs TRBV24-1 and TRBJ2-5; 9 positions match TRBD1. Trimming at V came to 5 bases and at J to 1 base, leaving 4 bases not matched to a gene. This CDR3 spans 15 amino acids. Per germline, CDR1 KGHDR and CDR2 SFDVKD. The CDR3 spells CATSVGGQGQETQYF. Here the CDR3 DNA reads TGTGCCACCAGTGTGGGGGGACAGGGCCAAGAGACCCAGTACTTC.

V gene TRBV6-5 combines with J gene TRBJ2-7, with D maybe TRBD1 (6 bases). Germline V CDR1 and CDR2: MNHEY, SVGAGI. Trimming removed 6 bases at V and 6 bases at J, with 15 bases between. This CDR3 contains 13 residues. Here the CDR3 reads CASRGTHLTEQYF. The CDR3 DNA sequence: TGTGCCAGCAGAGGGACACACCTTACCGAGCAGTACTTC.

This chain joins TRBV7-2 and TRBJ2-5; TRBD2 agrees at 8 bases. The CDR3 extends over 16 amino acids. Looked up from germline, CDR1 is SGHTA and CDR2 is FQGNSA. The V segment lost 5 bases and the J segment 2 bases; nucleotides outside the gene matches: 10. This CDR3 reads CASSLRGAGDQETQYF. The CDR3 bases are TGTGCCAGCAGCCTCCGGGGAGCGGGGGATCAAGAGACCCAGTACTTC. Filled out from reference TRBV7-2 and TRBJ2-5, the complete variable domain reads GAGVSQSPSNKVTEKGKDVELRCDPISGHTALYWYRQSLGQGLEFLIYFQGNSAPDKSGLPSDRFSAERTGGSVSTLTIQRTQQEDSAVYLCASSLRGAGDQETQYFGPGTRLLVL.

The V call is TRBV7-6, the J call TRBJ1-2; a possible D gene is TRBD1 (5 bases). The V gene's germline CDR1 is SGHVS and CDR2 FNYEAQ. The CDR3 is made up of 16 amino acids. Trimming shortened V by 4 bases and J by 4 bases, and 19 bases separated the two germline ends. The chain's CDR3 is CASSSVEGSRGYGYTF. As DNA, the CDR3 is TGTGCCAGCAGCTCCGTTGAGGGGTCAAGGGGCTATGGCTACACCTTC.

This clonotype was detected many times. The V gene is TRBV12-3 or TRBV12-4, the J gene TRBJ2-7; TRBD1 or TRBD2 may be the D gene (5 bases each). CDR3 length: 16 amino acids. V lost 4 bases, J lost 1 base, and 17 bases lay in between. Written as DNA, the CDR3 is TGTGCCAGCAGTTCCCCCCCGGGGCTTAGGTCCTACGAGCAGTACTTC. Encoded protein: CASSSPPGLRSYEQYF.

In regard to this clonotype: The junction differs from germline at one of its ends, possibly a read error. This sequence joins TRBV6-1 and TRBJ1-5; 7 nucleotides match TRBD1. The CDR3 covers 13 residues. Per germline, CDR1 MNHNS and CDR2 SASEGT. CDR3 sequence reads: CASWRDSTQPQHF. CDR3 in DNA: TGTGCCAGCTGGAGGGACAGCACTCAGCCCCAGCATTTT.

The V and J genes are TRBV15 and TRBJ2-7, with 10 bases identical to TRBD1. Germline values: CDR1 LNHNV, CDR2 YYDKDF (reference sequence). After removal of 2 bases from V and 6 bases from J, the junction contained 4 bases not matched to a gene. CDR3 length: 14 residues. The CDR3 here is CATSRPRTGGEQYF. For the CDR3, the DNA is TGTGCCACCAGCAGACCCAGGACAGGGGGCGAGCAGTACTTC.

This clonotype was seen more than once but under ten times. This chain connects TRBV29-1 to TRBJ1-5, with D possibly being TRBD1 (5 bases). The CDR3 spans 16 residues. V lost 3 bases and J 6 bases, leaving 21 bases between the germline ends. Germline V gene lookup returns CDR1 SQVTM and CDR2 ANQGSEA. The CDR3 DNA reads TGCAGCGTTGACGGGGCCAGTCTTCCTCTCCTTCAGCCCCAGCATTTT. It translates to CSVDGASLPLLQPQHF. The full variable domain, rest sourced from reference TRBV29-1 and TRBJ1-5, is SAVISQKPSRDICQRGTSLTIQCQVDSQVTMMFWYRQQPGQSLTLIATANQGSEATYESGFVIDKFPISRPNLTFSTLTVSNMSPEDSSIYLCSVDGASLPLLQPQHFGDGTRLSIL.

In the case of this clonotype: This could be a read error, since a much larger clone is one nucleotide away. V usage is TRBV10-3 and J usage is TRBJ2-5; possible D gene TRBD2, 6 bases. The V end lost 2 bases, the J end lost 9 bases, and 10 bases lay between the germline ends. Germline lookup yields CDR1 ENHRY and CDR2 SYGVKD. The CDR3 has 12 residues. CDR3: CAISEGGEAQYF. For the CDR3, the DNA is TGTGCCATCAGTGAGGGTGGGGAGGCCCAGTACTTC.

The table lists this clonotype with a few counts. V and J are TRBV20-1 and TRBJ1-5; no clear D gene. The CDR3 totals 16 residues. V lost 0 bases to trimming and J lost 0 bases, with 12 bases between them. Germline V CDR1 and CDR2: DFQATT, SNEGSKA (reference sequence). CDR3 sequence (DNA): TGCAGTGCTAGAGACGGATTTGGCTATAGCAATCAGCCCCAGCATTTT. Its translation is CSARDGFGYSNQPQHF.